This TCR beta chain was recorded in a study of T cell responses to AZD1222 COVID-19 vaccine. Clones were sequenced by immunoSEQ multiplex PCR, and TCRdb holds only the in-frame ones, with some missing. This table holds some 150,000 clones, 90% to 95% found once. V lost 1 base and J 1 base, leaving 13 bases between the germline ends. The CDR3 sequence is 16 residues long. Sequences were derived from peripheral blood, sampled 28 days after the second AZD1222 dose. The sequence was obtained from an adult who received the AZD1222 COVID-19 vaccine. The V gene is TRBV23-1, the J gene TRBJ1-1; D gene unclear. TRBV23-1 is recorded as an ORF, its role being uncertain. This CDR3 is CASSQFPSGTNTEAFF. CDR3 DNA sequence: TGCGCCAGCAGTCAATTCCCCTCCGGCACGAACACTGAAGCTTTCTTT.